The clone carrying this T cell receptor (beta chain) has a single count. This sample is drawn from a study of cytomegalovirus exposure and HLA in healthy donors. Vbeta (60) and Jbeta (13) primers were used in the PCR. The repertoire was sequenced with immunoSEQ multiplex PCR; TCRdb's copy has only in-frame clones and lacks some. Here the sample spans about 130,000 clones, about three quarters being singletons. The TCR originated in a middle-aged woman in good health and CMV-seronegative. The sample taken for sequencing was PBMCs.

Here the CDR3 reads CASSLGRGRSEQFF. CDR3 nucleotides: TGTGCCAGCAGCTTAGGCAGGGGCAGGAGTGAGCAGTTCTTC. The gene calls are TRBV11-2 and TRBJ2-1; D possibly corresponds to TRBD1 (6 bases). Per germline, CDR1 SGHAT and CDR2 FQNNGV. V was clipped by 1 base and J by 9 bases, with 13 bases between them. This CDR3 has 14 amino acids. Complete variable domain (other parts from reference TRBV11-2 and TRBJ2-1): EAGVAQSPRYKIIEKRQSVAFWCNPISGHATLYWYQQILGQGPKLLIQFQNNGVVDDSQLPKDRFSAERLKGVDSTLKIQPAKLEDSAVYLCASSLGRGRSEQFFGPGTRLTVL.